The 3 T cell receptor beta chains presented below share a single source sample, sequenced in a study of T cell responses to AZD1222 COVID-19 vaccine. Libraries were prepared by immunoSEQ multiplex PCR; TCRdb keeps only in-frame clonotypes and omits some of them. The sample carries 90,000 to 150,000 clones, roughly 89% recorded once. The sample consisted of peripheral blood, taken on day 0 of AZD1222 vaccination. These receptors were collected from an adult in good health.

The chain links TRBV7-9 to TRBJ2-7; no firm D call. Between the trimmed V and J ends, which lost 5 bases and 0 bases, there was a span of 17 bases. CDR1 and CDR2 (germline): SEHNR, FQNEAQ (reference sequence). The CDR3 has 16 residues. The CDR3 is CASSPPDGARSYEQYF. The DNA for the CDR3 is TGTGCCAGCAGCCCCCCCGACGGAGCCCGCTCCTACGAGCAGTACTTC.

The chain couples TRBV19 to TRBJ2-2, with 9 bases identical to TRBD2. This CDR3 contains 14 residues. Germline assignment: CDR1 LNHDA and CDR2 SQIVND (reference sequence). V dropped 5 bases and J dropped 5; count of bases not matched to a gene: 3. CDR3 protein: CASSLLAGTGELFF. The CDR3 DNA reads TGTGCCAGTAGTTTGCTAGCGGGGACCGGGGAGCTGTTTTTT.

The rearrangement joins TRBV11-3 to TRBJ2-7, with D maybe TRBD2 (5 bases). The CDR3 contains 13 residues. Germline V lookup: CDR1 SGHNT, CDR2 YENEEA. Between the trimmed V and J ends, which lost 3 bases and 3 bases, there was a span of 9 bases. CDR3 amino acids: CASSFGENYEQYF. The CDR3 DNA reads as TGTGCCAGCAGCTTCGGGGAAAACTACGAGCAGTACTTC.